This TCR beta chain was sequenced for a study of blood T cell repertoires in COVID-19. Study details: Italy, Spain and the United States were the sources of the convalescent and acute COVID-19 samples. The cDNA or gDNA used as material had been derived from T cells, B-cell-depleted T cells, or PBMCs.

This clone was found once. The authors' processing: Counts of nucleated cells, estimated from reference gene primer amplification, were obtained. The data were produced by immunoSEQ multiplex PCR, yet TCRdb's version contains in-frame clones alone and is incomplete. V and J calls and clone size are given by that table; D and trimming were obtained from the DNA. The table includes over 65,000 clones, more than 80% detected once. Germline V lookup: CDR1 LNHDA, CDR2 SQIVND (reference sequence). CDR3 size: 14 residues. With V trimmed by 4 bases and J by 1 base, 2 bases remained unmatched. The sequencing sample was made of peripheral blood. This receptor was taken from a man aged 30 to 39 with acute or convalescent COVID-19. The chain joins TRBV19 to TRBJ1-1, with 8 bases matching TRBD1. The CDR3 spells CASSKGTGNTEAFF. The CDR3 nucleotides read TGTGCCAGTAGTAAAGGGACAGGGAACACTGAAGCTTTCTTT.